This TCR beta chain was profiled in a study of blood T cells in healthy people across ages. Of note for this clonotype: What it recognizes is unknown.

Primers used in a second PCR of about 6 to 12 cycles were a sample-barcoded 5' primer and a J-beta primer mix. Each cDNA molecule received a tag from a template-switch adaptor that had 12 random nucleotides. MiXCR was run by TCRdb on the 5' RACE reads, yielding one entry per CDR3 protein. The sample lists 630,000 or so distinct CDR3 sequences; less than 40% were seen once. General study points: PBMCs left unsorted prevented a conclusive naive versus antigen-experienced comparison. Whereas aged donors had fewer naive CD4+ cells, long-lived donors had more of them and higher diversity.

CDR1 and CDR2 from the germline V gene are SNHLY and FYNNEI. V lost 3 bases to trimming and J lost 6 bases, with 11 bases between them. This CDR3 is 13 amino acids long. The chain carries TRBV2 and TRBJ1-2; no firm D call. This TCR was recovered from a woman aged 80 or over in good health. The sample was blood. The CDR3 nucleotides read TGTGCCAGCAGTGAGGCTCCTAGGAATGGCTACACCTTC. Protein sequence: CASSEAPRNGYTF.